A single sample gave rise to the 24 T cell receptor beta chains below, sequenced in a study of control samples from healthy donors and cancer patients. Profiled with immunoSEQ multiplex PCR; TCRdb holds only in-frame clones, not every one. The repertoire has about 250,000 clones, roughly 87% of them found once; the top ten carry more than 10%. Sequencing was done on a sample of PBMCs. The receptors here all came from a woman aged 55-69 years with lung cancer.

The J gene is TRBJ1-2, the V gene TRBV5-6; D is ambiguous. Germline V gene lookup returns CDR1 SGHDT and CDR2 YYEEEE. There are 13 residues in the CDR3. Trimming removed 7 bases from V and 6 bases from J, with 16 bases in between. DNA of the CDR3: TGTGCCAGCTCAAGGGTCGGGAACGATGGCTACACCTTC. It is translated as CASSRVGNDGYTF.

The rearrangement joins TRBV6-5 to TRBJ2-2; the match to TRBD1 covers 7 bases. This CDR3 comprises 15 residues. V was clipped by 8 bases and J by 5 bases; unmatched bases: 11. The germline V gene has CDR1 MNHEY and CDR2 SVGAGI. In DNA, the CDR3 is TGTGCCAGCGCATCCGGGACAGCACTAACCGGGGAGCTGTTTTTT. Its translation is CASASGTALTGELFF.

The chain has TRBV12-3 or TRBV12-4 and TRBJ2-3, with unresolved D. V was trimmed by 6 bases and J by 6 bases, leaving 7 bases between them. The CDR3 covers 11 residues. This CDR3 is CASSPSDTQYF. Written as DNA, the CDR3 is TGTGCCAGCAGCCCGTCCGATACGCAGTATTTT.

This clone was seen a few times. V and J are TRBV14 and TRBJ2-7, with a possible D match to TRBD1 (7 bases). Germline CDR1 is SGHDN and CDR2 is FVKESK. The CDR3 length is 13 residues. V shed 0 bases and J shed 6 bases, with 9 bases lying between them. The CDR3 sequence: CASSQDQGGEQYF. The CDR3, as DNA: TGTGCCAGCAGCCAAGATCAGGGGGGCGAGCAGTACTTC.

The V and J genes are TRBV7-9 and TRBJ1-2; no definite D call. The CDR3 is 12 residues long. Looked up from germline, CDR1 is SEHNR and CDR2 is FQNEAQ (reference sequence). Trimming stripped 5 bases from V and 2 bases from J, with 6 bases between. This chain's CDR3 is CASSEINYGYTF. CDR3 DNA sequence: TGTGCCAGCAGCGAAATCAACTATGGCTACACCTTC.

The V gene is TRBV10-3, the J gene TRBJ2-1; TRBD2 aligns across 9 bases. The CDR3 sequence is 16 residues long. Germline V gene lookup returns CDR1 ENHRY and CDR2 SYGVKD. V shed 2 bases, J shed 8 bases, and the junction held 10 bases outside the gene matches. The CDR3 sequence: CAISERRGLAGDEQFF. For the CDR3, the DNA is TGTGCCATCAGTGAGCGAAGGGGACTAGCAGGCGATGAGCAGTTCTTC.

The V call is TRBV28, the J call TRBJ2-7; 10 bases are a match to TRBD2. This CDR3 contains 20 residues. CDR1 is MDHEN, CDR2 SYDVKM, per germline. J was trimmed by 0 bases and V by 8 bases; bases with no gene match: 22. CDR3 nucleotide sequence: TGTGCCAGCGCTCCGGTGGGGGAACTAGCGGGGCAAGGATTCTCCTACGAGCAGTACTTC. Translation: CASAPVGELAGQGFSYEQYF.

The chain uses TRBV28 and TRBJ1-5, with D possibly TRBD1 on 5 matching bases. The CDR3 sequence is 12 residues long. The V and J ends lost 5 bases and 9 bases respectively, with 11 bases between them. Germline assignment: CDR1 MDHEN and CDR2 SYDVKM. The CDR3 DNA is TGTGCCAGCAGTGTACAGGATCGGCCCCAGCATTTT. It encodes CASSVQDRPQHF.

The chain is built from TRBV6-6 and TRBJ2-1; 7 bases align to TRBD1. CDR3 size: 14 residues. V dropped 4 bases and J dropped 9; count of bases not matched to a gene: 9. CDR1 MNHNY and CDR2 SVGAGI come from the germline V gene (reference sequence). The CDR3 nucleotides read TGTGCCAGCAGTTTACCGTCAACAGGGGCTGAGCAGTTCTTC. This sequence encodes CASSLPSTGAEQFF.

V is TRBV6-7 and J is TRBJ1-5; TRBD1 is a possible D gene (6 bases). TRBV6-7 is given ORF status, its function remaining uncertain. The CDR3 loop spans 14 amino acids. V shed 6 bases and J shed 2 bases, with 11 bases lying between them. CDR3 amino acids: CASRQGVCNQPQHF. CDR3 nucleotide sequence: TGTGCCAGCAGACAGGGAGTTTGCAATCAGCCCCAGCATTTT.

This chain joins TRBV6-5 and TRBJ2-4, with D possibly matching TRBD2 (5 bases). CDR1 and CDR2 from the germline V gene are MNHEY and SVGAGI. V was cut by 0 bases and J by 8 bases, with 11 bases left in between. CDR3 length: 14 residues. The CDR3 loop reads CASSYSSEADIQYF. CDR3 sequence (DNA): TGTGCCAGCAGTTACTCGTCGGAGGCAGACATTCAGTACTTC.

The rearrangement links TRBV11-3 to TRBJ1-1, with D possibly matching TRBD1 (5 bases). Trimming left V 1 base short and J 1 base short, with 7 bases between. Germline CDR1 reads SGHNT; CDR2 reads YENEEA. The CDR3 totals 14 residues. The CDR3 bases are TGTGCCAGCAGCTTAGGGGGCTCGAACACTGAAGCTTTCTTT. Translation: CASSLGGSNTEAFF.

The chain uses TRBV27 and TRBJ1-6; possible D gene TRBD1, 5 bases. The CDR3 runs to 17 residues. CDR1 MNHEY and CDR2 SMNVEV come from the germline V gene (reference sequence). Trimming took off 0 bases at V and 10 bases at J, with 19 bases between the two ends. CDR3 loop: CASSLSPTGTLGSPLHF. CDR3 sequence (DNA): TGTGCCAGCAGTTTATCCCCAACCGGGACTTTGGGATCACCCCTCCACTTT.

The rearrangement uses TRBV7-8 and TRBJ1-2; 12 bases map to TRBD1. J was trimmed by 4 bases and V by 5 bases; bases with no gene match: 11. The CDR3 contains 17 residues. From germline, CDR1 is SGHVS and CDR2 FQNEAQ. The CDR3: CASSLIMGTGGLYGYTF. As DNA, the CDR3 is TGTGCCAGCAGCCTGATAATGGGGACAGGGGGCCTCTATGGCTACACCTTC.

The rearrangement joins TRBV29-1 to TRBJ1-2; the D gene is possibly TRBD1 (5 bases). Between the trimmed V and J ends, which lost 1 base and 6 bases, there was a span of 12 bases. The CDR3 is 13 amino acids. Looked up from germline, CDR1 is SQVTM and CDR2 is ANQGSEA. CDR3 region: CSVEALTAHGYTF. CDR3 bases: TGCAGCGTTGAAGCCCTGACAGCCCATGGCTACACCTTC. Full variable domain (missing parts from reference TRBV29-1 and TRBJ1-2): SAVISQKPSRDICQRGTSLTIQCQVDSQVTMMFWYRQQPGQSLTLIATANQGSEATYESGFVIDKFPISRPNLTFSTLTVSNMSPEDSSIYLCSVEALTAHGYTFGSGTRLTVV.

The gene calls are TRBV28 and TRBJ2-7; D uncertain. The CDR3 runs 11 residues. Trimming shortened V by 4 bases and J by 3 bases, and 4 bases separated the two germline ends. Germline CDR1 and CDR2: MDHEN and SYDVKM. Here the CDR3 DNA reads TGTGCCAGCAGTTCTTACTACGAGCAGTACTTC. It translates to CASSSYYEQYF. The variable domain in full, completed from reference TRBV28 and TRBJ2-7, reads DVKVTQSSRYLVKRTGEKVFLECVQDMDHENMFWYRQDPGLGLRLIYFSYDVKMKEKGDIPEGYSVSREKKERFSLILESASTNQTSMYLCASSSYYEQYFGPGTRLTVT.

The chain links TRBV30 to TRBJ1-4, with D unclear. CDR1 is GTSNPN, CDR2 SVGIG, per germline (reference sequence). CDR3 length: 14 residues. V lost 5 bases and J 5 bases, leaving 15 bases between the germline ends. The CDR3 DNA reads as TGTGCCTGGGGGCGGGGTGGGAAAAATGAAAAACTGTTTTTT. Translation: CAWGRGGKNEKLFF.

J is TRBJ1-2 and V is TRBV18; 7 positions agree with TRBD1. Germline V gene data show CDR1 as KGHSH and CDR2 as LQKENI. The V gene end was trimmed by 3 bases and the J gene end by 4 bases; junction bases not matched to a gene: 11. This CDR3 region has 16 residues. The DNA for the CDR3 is TGTGCCAGCTCACCGGGGATAACAGGGGAAGCCTATGGCTACACCTTC. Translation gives CASSPGITGEAYGYTF.

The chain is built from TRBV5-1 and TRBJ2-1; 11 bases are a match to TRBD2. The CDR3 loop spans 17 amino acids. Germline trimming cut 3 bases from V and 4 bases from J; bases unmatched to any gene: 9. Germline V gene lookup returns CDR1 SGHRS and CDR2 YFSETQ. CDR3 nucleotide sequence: TGCGCCAGCAGCTATGGACTAGCGGGCAGTGATTACAATGAGCAGTTCTTC. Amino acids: CASSYGLAGSDYNEQFF.

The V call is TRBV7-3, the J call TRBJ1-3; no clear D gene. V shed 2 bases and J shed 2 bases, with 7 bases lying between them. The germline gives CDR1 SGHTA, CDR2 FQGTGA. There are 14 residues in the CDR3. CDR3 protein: CASSLQGPGNTIYF. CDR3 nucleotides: TGTGCCAGCAGCTTACAAGGGCCTGGAAACACCATATATTTT.

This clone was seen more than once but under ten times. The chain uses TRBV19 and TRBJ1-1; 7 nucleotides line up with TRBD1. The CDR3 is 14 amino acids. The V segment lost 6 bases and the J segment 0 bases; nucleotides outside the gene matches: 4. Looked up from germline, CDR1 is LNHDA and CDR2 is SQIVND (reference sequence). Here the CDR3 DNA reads TGTGCCAGTAGACCAACAGGGGTGAACACTGAAGCTTTCTTT. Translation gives CASRPTGVNTEAFF.

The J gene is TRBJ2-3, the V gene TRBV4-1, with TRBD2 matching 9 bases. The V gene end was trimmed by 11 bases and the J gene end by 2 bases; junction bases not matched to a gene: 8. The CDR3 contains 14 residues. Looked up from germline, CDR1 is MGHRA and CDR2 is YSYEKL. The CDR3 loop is CAVGPSGVTDTQYF. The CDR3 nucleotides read TGCGCCGTGGGGCCTAGCGGGGTCACAGATACGCAGTATTTT.

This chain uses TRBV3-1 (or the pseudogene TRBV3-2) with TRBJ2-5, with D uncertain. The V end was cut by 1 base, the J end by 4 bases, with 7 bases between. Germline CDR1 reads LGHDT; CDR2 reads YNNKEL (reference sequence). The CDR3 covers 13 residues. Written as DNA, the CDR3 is TGTGCCAGCAGCCAAGGTTTGGTAGAGACCCAGTACTTC. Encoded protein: CASSQGLVETQYF.

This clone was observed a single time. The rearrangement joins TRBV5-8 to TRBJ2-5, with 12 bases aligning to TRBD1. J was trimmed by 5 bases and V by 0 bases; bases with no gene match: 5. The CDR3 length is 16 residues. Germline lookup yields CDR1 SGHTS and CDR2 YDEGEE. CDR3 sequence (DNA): TGTGCCAGCAGCTTGGGGGGACAGGGGGCGCCGGAGACCCAGTACTTC. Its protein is CASSLGGQGAPETQYF.